This T cell receptor (beta chain) was identified during a study of OX40 agonist ivuxolimab in advanced cancers. Notes on the study in general: Clones of CD4+ and CD8+ blood T cells grew by week 6 at doses of 0.1 to 3.0 mg/kg.

TCRdb's copy holds only in-frame clones and misses some; the assay was immunoSEQ multiplex PCR. The sample has 55,000 to 90,000 clones, 88% seen once; the top ten hold under 3%. CDR3 length: 17 residues. Unmatched junction bases numbered 7, after V lost 0 bases and J lost 4 bases. CDR1 is SGHRS and CDR2 is YFSETQ in the germline V gene. Concerning this clone: The antigen is undetermined.

The origin of this receptor is an adult with an advanced solid tumor such as melanoma, head and neck, liver or kidney cancer. The chain is built from TRBV5-1 and TRBJ2-3, with 11 positions matching TRBD1. Sequencing was performed on CD4+ or CD8+ T cells sorted from blood, taken in a trial of the OX40 agonist ivuxolimab. The DNA of the CDR3 is TGCGCCAGCAGCTTGGGGAGGACAGGGGGCGCGTCAGATACGCAGTATTTT. This codes for CASSLGRTGGASDTQYF.